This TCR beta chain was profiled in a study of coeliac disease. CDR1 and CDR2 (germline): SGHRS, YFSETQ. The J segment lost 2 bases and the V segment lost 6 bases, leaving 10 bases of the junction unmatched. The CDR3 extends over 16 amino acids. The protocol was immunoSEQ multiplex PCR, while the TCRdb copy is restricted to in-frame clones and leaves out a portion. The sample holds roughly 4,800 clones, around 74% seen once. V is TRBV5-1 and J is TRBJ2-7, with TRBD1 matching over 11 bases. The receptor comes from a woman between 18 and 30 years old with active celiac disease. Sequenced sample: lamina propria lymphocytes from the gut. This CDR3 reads CASNYQSGQGAYEQYF. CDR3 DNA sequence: TGCGCCAGCAACTACCAATCGGGACAGGGGGCCTACGAGCAGTACTTC.